The T cell receptor beta chain described here comes from a study of T cell clusters in autoimmune cytopenias. Whole-study findings and limits: Primary autoimmune cytopenia patients seemingly lacked the physiological T cell clusters found in healthy donors. Comparing secondary cytopenia with chronic lymphocytic leukemia showed no cluster-lack signature, apparently masked by lymphoma repertoire.

CDR3 size: 16 residues. From germline, CDR1 is MNHEY and CDR2 SVGEGT. Each sample's input was 200 to 300 ng genomic DNA, 38,000 or so genome equivalents. One tube held mixed TRB-A and TRB-B primer pools for touch-down PCR. TCRdb re-called the multiplex PCR reads and shows each CDR3 protein once, DNA omitted. The sample totals 6,000 to 8,000 distinct CDR3 sequences. As for this clonotype: Its antigen is still unknown.

The sample was also reused in another study, on T cell repertoires in aging, cancer and after chemotherapy. Turning to that study: The whole study produced a dataset of millions of TCR reads.

Input material: peripheral blood. V usage is TRBV6-2 or TRBV6-3 and J usage is TRBJ2-5; TCRdb returns TRBD2, unconfirmable since there is no DNA. This TCR came from a human donor in good health. The CDR3 spells CASSSAYIAGGKTQYF.